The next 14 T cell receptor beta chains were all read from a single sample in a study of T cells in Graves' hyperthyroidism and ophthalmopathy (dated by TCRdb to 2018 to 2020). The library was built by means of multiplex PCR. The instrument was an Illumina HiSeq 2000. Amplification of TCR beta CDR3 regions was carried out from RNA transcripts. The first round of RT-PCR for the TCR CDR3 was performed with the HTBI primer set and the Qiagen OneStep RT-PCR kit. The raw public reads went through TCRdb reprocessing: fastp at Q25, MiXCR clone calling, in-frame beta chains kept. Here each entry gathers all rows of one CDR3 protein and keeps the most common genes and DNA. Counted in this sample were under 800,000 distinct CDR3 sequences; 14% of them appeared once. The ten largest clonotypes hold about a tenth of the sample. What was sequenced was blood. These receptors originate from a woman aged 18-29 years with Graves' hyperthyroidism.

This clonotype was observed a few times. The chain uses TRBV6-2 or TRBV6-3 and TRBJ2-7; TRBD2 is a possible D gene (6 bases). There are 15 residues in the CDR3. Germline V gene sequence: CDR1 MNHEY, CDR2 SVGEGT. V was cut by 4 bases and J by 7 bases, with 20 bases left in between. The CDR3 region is CASSWSRQRVGEQYF. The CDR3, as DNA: TGTGCCAGCAGTTGGTCGCGACAGCGGGTTGGGGAGCAGTACTTC.

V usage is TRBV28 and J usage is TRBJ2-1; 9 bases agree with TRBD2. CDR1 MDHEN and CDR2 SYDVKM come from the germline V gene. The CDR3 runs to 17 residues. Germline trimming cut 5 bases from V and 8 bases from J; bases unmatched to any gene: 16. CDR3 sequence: CASSRLHSGSYPDEQFF. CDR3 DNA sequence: TGTGCCAGCAGTCGGCTCCATAGCGGGAGTTATCCTGATGAGCAGTTCTTC.

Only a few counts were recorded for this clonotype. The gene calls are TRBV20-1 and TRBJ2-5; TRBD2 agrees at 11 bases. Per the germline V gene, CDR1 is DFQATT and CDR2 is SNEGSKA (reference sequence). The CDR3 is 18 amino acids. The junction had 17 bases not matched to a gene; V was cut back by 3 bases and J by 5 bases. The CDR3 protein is CSASGETSGMFIQETQYF. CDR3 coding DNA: TGCAGTGCTAGCGGTGAGACTAGCGGGATGTTCATTCAGGAGACCCAGTACTTC.

The CDR3 is CASSSRRGLAGYEQYF. In DNA form, the CDR3 reads TGTGCCAGCAGTTCCCGTCGCGGACTAGCCGGCTACGAGCAGTACTTC. V usage is TRBV6-5 and J usage is TRBJ2-7, with TRBD2 matching 8 bases. The CDR3 has 16 amino acids. The ends lost 4 bases at V and 3 bases at J; junction bases unmatched: 11. CDR1 and CDR2 (germline): MNHEY, SVGAGI.

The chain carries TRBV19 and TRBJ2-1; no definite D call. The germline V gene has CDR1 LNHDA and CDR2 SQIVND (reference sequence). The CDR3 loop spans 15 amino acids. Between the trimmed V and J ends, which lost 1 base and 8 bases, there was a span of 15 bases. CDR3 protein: CASSIGMKRAYEQFF. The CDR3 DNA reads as TGTGCCAGTAGTATAGGGATGAAAAGGGCCTATGAGCAGTTCTTC.

DNA of the CDR3: TGTGCCAGTAGTATAGAGGCCCTCACTCGGAGCTCCTACAATGAGCAGTTCTTC. Its translation is CASSIEALTRSSYNEQFF. This chain links TRBV19 with TRBJ2-1, with D uncertain. The CDR3 runs 18 residues. V gave up 0 bases and J gave up 0 bases, with 15 bases separating them. Germline V gene data show CDR1 as LNHDA and CDR2 as SQIVND (reference sequence).

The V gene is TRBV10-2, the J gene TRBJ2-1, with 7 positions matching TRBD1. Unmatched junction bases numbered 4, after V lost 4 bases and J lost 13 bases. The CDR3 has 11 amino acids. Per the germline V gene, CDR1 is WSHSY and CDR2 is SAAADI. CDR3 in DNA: TGCGCCAGCAGTGGCGGACAGGTTCAGTTCTTC. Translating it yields CASSGGQVQFF.

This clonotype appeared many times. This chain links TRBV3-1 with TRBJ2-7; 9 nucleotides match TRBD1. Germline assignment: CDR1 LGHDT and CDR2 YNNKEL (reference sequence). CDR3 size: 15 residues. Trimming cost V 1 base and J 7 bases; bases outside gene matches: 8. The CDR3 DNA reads TGTGCCAGCAGCCAAGCCGGGACAGGGTCGAGGGAGCAGTACTTC. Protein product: CASSQAGTGSREQYF.

The CDR3 DNA sequence: TGTGCCAGTATCCTCGGGGACTGGGCTCGAGAGACCCAGTACTTC. This codes for CASILGDWARETQYF. The chain uses TRBV19 and TRBJ2-5, with a possible D match to TRBD2 (6 bases). CDR3 size: 15 residues. V lost 7 bases and J lost 4, with 19 bases in between. Germline lookup yields CDR1 LNHDA and CDR2 SQIVND (reference sequence). Drawing the rest from reference TRBV19 and TRBJ2-5, the complete variable domain is DGGITQSPKYLFRKEGQNVTLSCEQNLNHDAMYWYRQDPGQGLRLIYYSQIVNDFQKGDIAEGYSVSREKKESFPLTVTSAQKNPTAFYLCASILGDWARETQYFGPGTRLLVL.

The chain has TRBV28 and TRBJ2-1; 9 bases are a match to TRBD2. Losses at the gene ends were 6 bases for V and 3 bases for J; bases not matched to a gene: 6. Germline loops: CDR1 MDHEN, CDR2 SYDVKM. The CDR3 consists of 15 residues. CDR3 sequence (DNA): TGTGCCAGCAGGCAGACTAGCGGCTTCTACAATGAGCAGTTCTTC. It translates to CASRQTSGFYNEQFF.

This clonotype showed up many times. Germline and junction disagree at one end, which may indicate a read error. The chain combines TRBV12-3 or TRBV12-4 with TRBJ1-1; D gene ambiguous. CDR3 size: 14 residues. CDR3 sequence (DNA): TGTGCCAGCACTTTACACAGAGTGAACACTGAAGCTTTCTTT. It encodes CASTLHRVNTEAFF.

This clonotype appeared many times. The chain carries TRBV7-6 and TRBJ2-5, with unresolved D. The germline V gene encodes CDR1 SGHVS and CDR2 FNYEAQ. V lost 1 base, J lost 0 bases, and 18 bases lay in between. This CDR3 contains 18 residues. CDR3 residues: CASSLEFGGQPYQETQYF. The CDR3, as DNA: TGTGCCAGCAGCTTAGAATTCGGCGGCCAACCTTACCAAGAGACCCAGTACTTC.

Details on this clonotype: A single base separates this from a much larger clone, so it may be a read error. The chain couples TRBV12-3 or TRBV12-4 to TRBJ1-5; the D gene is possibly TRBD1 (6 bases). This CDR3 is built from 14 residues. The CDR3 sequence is CTSSLRQVNQPQHF. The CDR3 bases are TGTACCAGCAGTTTAAGACAGGTCAATCAGCCCCAGCATTTT.

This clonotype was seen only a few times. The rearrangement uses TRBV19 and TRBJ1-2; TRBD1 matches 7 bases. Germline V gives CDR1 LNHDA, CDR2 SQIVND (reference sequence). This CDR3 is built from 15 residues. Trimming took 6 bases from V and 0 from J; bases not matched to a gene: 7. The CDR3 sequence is CASSDTGTANYGYTF. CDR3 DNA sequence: TGTGCCAGTAGCGATACCGGGACAGCTAACTATGGCTACACCTTC.